This T cell receptor (beta chain) was observed in a study of human T cells and chemical hapten exposure. The sample's time point: pre-sensitization, week 0. This sample's treatment: therapeutic diphenylcyclopropenone sensitization with weekly scalp DPC. This CDR3 comprises 13 residues. The germline gives CDR1 SGHNT, CDR2 YENEEA. The V gene lost 2 bases and the J gene lost 7 bases, with 11 bases spanning the gap. TCRdb re-called the RACE reads with MiXCR, one entry per CDR3 protein. The sample has 300,000 to 450,000 distinct CDR3 sequences, approximately 5.1% seen once; the top ten hold approximately 2.4%.

The V call is TRBV11-3, the J call TRBJ1-1; D is perhaps TRBD1 (5 bases). Sequences were derived from whole blood, sampled in connection with sensitization to the hapten diphenylcyclopropenone (DPC). This clonotype was sampled from a woman between 45 and 65 years old with alopecia areata. Some clones in this sample may be carry-over from other donors' samples. Here the CDR3 reads CASSLHRDGEAFF. The CDR3 DNA sequence: TGTGCCAGCAGCTTACACCGGGACGGTGAAGCTTTCTTT.